This TCR beta chain was recovered during a study of T-cell memory formation after mild COVID-19 (dated by TCRdb to the early 2020s). Looking at the study overall: TCR sequence clusters from the two donors were found to be largely donor specific. Longitudinal TCRalpha and TCRbeta repertoire sequencing tracked T-cell clones expanding and contracting after mild COVID-19 in two donors. Two young, previously healthy adult volunteers, one female and one male, were included in the cohort. What the work shows at the level of the full study, not this receptor alone: The second-wave clones that peaked on day 37 were not confirmed to be SARS-CoV-2 specific. Some responding clones were found in pre-infection memory, which suggests that pre-existing cross-reactive memory T cells took part in the SARS-CoV-2 response. Clones contracting from day 15 to 85 had balanced CD4/CD8 phenotypes, while a second wave expanding from day 15 to 37 was biased towards CD4+. Only a couple of mild cases were covered in the study, and larger cohorts including severe cases with pre-infection samples were considered necessary. Contracting CD4+ clones were found mainly in CM and EM memory subsets, while CD8+ clones were enriched in EMRA.

Ficoll-Paque density gradient centrifugation was used to isolate PBMCs. Spanning cysteine to phenylalanine, the CDR3 consists of 13 amino acids. This entry keeps only the CDR3 DNA: 39 bases, framed from base 1. Via the germline V gene, CDR1 is LGHNA and CDR2 YNFKEQ. V is clipped by 0 bases and J by 5 bases, and the sequence between their germline boundaries is 8 bases long. Sequencing took place on an Illumina NovaSeq 6000. TCRalpha and TCRbeta cDNA libraries were built by 5'RACE with constant-segment primers, adding sample barcodes and unique molecular identifiers. Trizol reagent was used to extract RNA from every sample. Library amplification was performed in two PCR steps, and a second sample barcode and Illumina TruSeq adapters were introduced in the second step. The libraries were sequenced on an Illumina NovaSeq using 2 x 150 bp paired-end reads. In the original analysis: Demultiplexing of reads and collapsing into UMI-guided consensus sequences were performed with migec v1.2.7. Using mixcr v2.1.11, UMI consensuses were aligned to TRA and TRB V and J templates and then assembled into clonotypes. Expanded or contracted clonotypes were those called significant by both edgeR and NoisET, with noise models trained on biological replicates. For edgeR calls, the thresholds were a false discovery rate-adjusted p below 0.01 and a log2 fold-change of 1. PCA with hierarchical clustering of max-normalized trajectories of the 1000 most abundant clonotypes was used as exploratory dynamics analysis. Separately sequenced CD4+ and CD8+ repertoires were used to assign the CD4 or CD8 phenotype of responding clones. TCRdb reanalyzed the raw reads on its own, using fastp at Q25 for trimming and MiXCR for clone calling, and kept in-frame beta chains. Records with the same CDR3 protein are collapsed into one entry carrying the most frequent genes and DNA. None of the V and J calls come from the authors' own analysis; TCRdb made them. Present in this sample are roughly 510,000 distinct CDR3 sequences, approximately 15% of which were seen just once. The top ten hold about 8.1% of the sample.

This clonotype was picked up a small number of times. What antigen it recognizes has not been identified. No much larger clone is present one base from it, and per-base qualities are unavailable. The chain is encoded by TRBV4-2 joined to TRBJ2-7, with the D segment identity uncertain. The sequenced sample consisted of PBMCs or a T cell subset sorted from them (not recorded which). This clonotype originated in an adult woman who had mild COVID-19 (a few samples of this study predate the infection). The sample titles of this study are shuffled in the database, so cell type and time point are left out; the donor was told from shared clones. The CDR3 region has the sequence CASSQDPLDEQYF. The DNA is TGTGCCAGCAGCCAAGACCCCTTGGACGAGCAGTACTTC.